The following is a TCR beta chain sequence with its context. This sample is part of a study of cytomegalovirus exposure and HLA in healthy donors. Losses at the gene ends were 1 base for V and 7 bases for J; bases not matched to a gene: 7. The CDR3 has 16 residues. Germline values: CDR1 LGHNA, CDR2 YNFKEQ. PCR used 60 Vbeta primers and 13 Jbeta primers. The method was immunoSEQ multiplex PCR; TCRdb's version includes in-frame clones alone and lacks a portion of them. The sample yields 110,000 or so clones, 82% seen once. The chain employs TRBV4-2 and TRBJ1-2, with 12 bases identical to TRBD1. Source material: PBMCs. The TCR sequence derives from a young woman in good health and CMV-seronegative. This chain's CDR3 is CASSQGIGTGGPGYTF. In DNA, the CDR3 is TGTGCCAGCAGCCAAGGAATCGGGACAGGGGGCCCTGGCTACACCTTC.